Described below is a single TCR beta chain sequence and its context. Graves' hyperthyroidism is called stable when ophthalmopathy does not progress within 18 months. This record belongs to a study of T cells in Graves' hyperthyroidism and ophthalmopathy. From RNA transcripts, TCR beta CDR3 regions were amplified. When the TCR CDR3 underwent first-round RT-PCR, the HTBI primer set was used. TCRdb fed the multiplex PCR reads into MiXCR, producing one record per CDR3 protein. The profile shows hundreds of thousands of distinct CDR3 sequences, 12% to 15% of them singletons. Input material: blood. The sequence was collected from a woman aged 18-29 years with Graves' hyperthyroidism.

The CDR3 bases are TGTGCCAGCAGCGTAGGTAGCGGGAGGGCCCTCTACAATGAGCAGTTCTTC. This sequence encodes CASSVGSGRALYNEQFF. This chain joins TRBV9 and TRBJ2-1, with 11 bases that match TRBD2. The V segment lost 0 bases and the J segment 3 bases; nucleotides outside the gene matches: 5. CDR1 SGDLS and CDR2 YYNGEE come from the germline V gene. The CDR3 is 17 amino acids.